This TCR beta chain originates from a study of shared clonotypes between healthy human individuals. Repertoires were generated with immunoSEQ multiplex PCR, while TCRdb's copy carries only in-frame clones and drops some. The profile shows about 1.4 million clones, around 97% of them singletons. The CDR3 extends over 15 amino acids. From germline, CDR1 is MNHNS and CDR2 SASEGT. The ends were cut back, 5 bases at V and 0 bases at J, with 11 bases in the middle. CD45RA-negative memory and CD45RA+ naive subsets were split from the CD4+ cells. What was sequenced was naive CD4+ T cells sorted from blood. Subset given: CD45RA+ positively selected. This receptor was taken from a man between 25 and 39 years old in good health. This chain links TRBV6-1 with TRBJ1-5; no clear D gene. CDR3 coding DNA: TGTGCCAGCAGTCTGTGGTATGATAGCAATCAGCCCCAGCATTTT. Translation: CASSLWYDSNQPQHF.